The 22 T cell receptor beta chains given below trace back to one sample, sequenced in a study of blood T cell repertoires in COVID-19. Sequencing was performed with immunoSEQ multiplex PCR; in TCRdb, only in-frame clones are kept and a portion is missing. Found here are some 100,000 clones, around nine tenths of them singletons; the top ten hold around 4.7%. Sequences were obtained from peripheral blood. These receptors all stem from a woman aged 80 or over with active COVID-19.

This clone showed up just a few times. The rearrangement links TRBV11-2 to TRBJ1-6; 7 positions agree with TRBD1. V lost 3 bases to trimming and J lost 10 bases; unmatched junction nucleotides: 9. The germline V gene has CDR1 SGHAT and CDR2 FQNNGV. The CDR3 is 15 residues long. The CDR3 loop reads CASSFILGGGSPLHF. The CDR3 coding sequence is TGTGCCAGCAGCTTCATATTAGGGGGCGGATCACCCCTCCACTTT. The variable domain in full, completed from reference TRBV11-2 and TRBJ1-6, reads EAGVAQSPRYKIIEKRQSVAFWCNPISGHATLYWYQQILGQGPKLLIQFQNNGVVDDSQLPKDRFSAERLKGVDSTLKIQPAKLEDSAVYLCASSFILGGGSPLHFGNGTRLTVT.

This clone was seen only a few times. This chain's CDR3 is CASSSGSLSSNQPQHF. CDR3 in DNA: TGTGCCAGCAGCTCCGGTTCCCTTTCGAGCAATCAGCCCCAGCATTTT. V and J are TRBV7-9 and TRBJ1-5; D is unresolved. Germline V CDR1 and CDR2: SEHNR, FQNEAQ (reference sequence). Deletions cut 4 bases from V and 1 base from J, with 14 bases between. This CDR3 is built from 16 residues.

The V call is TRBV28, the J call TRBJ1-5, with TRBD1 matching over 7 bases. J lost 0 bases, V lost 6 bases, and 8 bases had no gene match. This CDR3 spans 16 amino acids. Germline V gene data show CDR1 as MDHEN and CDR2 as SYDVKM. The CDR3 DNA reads TGTGCCAGCAGCCTATACAGGGGTTATAGCAATCAGCCCCAGCATTTT. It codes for CASSLYRGYSNQPQHF.

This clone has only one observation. For the CDR3, the DNA is TGCAGCGTTGAAGATCGGTGGACAGGGAATCAAGAGACCCAGTACTTC. Its translation is CSVEDRWTGNQETQYF. The chain uses TRBV29-1 and TRBJ2-5; 8 nucleotides match TRBD1. V was clipped by 0 bases and J by 2 bases; unmatched bases: 8. Germline lookup yields CDR1 SQVTM and CDR2 ANQGSEA. CDR3 length equals 16 residues.

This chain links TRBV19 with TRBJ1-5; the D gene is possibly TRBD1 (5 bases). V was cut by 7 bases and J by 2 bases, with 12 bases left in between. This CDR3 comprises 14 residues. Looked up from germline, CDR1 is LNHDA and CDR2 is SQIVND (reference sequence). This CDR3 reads CASIPGGGNQPQHF. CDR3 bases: TGTGCCAGTATCCCGGGGGGGGGCAATCAGCCCCAGCATTTT. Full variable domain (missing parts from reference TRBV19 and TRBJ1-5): DGGITQSPKYLFRKEGQNVTLSCEQNLNHDAMYWYRQDPGQGLRLIYYSQIVNDFQKGDIAEGYSVSREKKESFPLTVTSAQKNPTAFYLCASIPGGGNQPQHFGDGTRLSIL.

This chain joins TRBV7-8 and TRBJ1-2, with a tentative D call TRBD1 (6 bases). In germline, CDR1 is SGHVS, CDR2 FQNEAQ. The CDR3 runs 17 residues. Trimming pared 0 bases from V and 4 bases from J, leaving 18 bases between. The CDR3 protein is CASSLAQARGLPYGYTF. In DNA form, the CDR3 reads TGTGCCAGCAGCTTAGCGCAGGCCAGGGGCTTGCCCTATGGCTACACCTTC.

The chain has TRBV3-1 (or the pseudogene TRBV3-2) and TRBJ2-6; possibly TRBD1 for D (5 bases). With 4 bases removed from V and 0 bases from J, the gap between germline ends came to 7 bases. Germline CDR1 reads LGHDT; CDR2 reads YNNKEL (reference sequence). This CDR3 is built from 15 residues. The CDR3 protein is CASSLGDSGANVLTF. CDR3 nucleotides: TGTGCCAGCAGCCTAGGGGACTCTGGGGCCAACGTCCTGACTTTC.

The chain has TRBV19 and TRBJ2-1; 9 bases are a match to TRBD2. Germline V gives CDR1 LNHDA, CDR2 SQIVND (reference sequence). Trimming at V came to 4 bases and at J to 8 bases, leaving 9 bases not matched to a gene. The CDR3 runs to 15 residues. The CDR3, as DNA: TGTGCCAGTAGTAGAGGGATAGCGGGAGTCGATGAGCAGTTCTTC. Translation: CASSRGIAGVDEQFF.

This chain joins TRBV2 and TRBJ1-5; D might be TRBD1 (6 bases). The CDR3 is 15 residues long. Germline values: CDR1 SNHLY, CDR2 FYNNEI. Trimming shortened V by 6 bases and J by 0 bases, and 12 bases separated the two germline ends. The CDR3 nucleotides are TGTGCCAGCAGCCAGGACAGCTATAGCAATCAGCCCCAGCATTTT. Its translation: CASSQDSYSNQPQHF.

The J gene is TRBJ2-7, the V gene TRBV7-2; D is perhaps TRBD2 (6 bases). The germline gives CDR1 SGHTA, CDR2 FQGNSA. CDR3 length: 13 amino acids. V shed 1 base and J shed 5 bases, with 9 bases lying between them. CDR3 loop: CASSLVGGNEQYF. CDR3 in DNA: TGTGCCAGCAGCTTAGTTGGGGGGAACGAGCAGTACTTC.

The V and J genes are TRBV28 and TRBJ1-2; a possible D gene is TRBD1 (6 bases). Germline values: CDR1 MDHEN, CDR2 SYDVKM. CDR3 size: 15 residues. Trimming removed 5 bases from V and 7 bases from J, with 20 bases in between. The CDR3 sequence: CASSPLGGAQAGYTF. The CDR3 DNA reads TGTGCCAGCAGTCCATTGGGGGGGGCGCAAGCTGGCTACACCTTC.

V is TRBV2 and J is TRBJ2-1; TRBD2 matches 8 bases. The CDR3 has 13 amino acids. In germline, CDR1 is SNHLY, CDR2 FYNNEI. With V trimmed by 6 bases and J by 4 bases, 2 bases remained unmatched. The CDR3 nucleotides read TGTGCCAGCAGGCGGGAGGCTTACAATGAGCAGTTCTTC. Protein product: CASRREAYNEQFF. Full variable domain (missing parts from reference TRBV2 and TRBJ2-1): EPEVTQTPSHQVTQMGQEVILRCVPISNHLYFYWYRQILGQKVEFLVSFYNNEISEKSEIFDDQFSVERPDGSNFTLKIRSTKLEDSAMYFCASRREAYNEQFFGPGTRLTVL.

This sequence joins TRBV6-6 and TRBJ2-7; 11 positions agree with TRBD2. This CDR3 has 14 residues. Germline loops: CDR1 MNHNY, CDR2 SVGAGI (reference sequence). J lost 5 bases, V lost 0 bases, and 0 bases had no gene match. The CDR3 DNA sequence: TGTGCCAGCAGTTACTCTAGCGGGAGGGACGAGCAGTACTTC. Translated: CASSYSSGRDEQYF.

CDR3 in amino acids: CASTSPYEQYF. As DNA, the CDR3 is TGTGCCAGCACCTCCCCCTACGAGCAGTACTTC. The chain couples TRBV28 to TRBJ2-7; D not certain. Germline-derived CDR1 and CDR2 are MDHEN and SYDVKM. There are 11 residues in the CDR3. V was cut by 7 bases and J by 2 bases, with 6 bases left in between.

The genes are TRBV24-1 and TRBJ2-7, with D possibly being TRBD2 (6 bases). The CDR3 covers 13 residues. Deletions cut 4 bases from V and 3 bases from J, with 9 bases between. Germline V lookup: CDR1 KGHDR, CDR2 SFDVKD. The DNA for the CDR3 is TGTGCCACCAGTGAGGGGGGTTTCTACGAGCAGTACTTC. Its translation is CATSEGGFYEQYF.

CDR3 protein: CASRLGNRDYGYTF. CDR3 coding DNA: TGTGCCAGCAGGTTGGGTAACAGGGACTATGGCTACACCTTC. The chain carries TRBV7-8 and TRBJ1-2; D is perhaps TRBD1 (6 bases). Germline V CDR1 and CDR2: SGHVS, FQNEAQ. Trimming removed 6 bases from V and 3 bases from J, with 14 bases in between. CDR3 length: 14 residues. The full variable domain, rest sourced from reference TRBV7-8 and TRBJ1-2, is GAGVSQSPRYKVAKRGQDVALRCDPISGHVSLFWYQQALGQGPEFLTYFQNEAQLDKSGLPSDRFFAERPEGSVSTLKIQRTQQEDSAVYLCASRLGNRDYGYTFGSGTRLTVV.

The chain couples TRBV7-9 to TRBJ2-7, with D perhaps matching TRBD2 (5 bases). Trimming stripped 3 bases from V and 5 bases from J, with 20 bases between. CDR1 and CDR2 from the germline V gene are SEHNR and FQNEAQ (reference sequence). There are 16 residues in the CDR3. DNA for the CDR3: TGTGCCAGCAGCTTTCTAGACCGGAGGAGTTGGAACGAGCAGTACTTC. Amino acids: CASSFLDRRSWNEQYF. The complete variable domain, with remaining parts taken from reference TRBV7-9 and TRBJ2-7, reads DTGVSQNPRHKITKRGQNVTFRCDPISEHNRLYWYRQTLGQGPEFLTYFQNEAQLEKSRLLSDRFSAERPKGSFSTLEIQRTEQGDSAMYLCASSFLDRRSWNEQYFGPGTRLTVT.

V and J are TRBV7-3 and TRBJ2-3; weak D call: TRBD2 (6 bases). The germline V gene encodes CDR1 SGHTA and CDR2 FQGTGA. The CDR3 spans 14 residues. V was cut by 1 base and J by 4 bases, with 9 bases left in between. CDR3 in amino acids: CASSLITGADTQYF. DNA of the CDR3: TGTGCCAGCAGCTTAATTACGGGGGCAGATACGCAGTATTTT.

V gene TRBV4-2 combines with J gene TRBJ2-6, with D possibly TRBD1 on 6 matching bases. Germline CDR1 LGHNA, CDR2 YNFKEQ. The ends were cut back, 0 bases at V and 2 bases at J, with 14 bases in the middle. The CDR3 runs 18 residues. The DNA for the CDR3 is TGTGCCAGCAGCCAAGATTTAGACAGGTTCCCTGGGGCCAACGTCCTGACTTTC. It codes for CASSQDLDRFPGANVLTF.

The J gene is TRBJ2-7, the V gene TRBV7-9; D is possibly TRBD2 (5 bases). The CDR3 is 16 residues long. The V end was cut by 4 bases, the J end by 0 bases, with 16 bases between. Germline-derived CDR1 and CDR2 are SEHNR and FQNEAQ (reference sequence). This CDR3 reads CASSSEGGYGSYEQYF. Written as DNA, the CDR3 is TGTGCCAGCAGCTCCGAGGGCGGGTACGGCTCCTACGAGCAGTACTTC.

The CDR3 DNA is TGTGCCAGCACCTATCAGGGGGCAACCGGGGAGCTGTTTTTT. Amino acids: CASTYQGATGELFF. The chain employs TRBV18 and TRBJ2-2, with 8 bases fitting TRBD1. J lost 5 bases, V lost 8 bases, and 7 bases had no gene match. CDR1 is KGHSH and CDR2 is LQKENI in the germline V gene. CDR3 length equals 14 residues.

Here the CDR3 reads CASSQDRVFGYTF. In DNA, the CDR3 is TGTGCCAGCAGCCAAGACAGGGTATTTGGCTACACCTTC. The chain has TRBV14 and TRBJ1-2; a possible D gene is TRBD1 (5 bases). The CDR3 is 13 residues long. V dropped 0 bases and J dropped 7 bases, with 9 bases sitting between them. Germline V gene data show CDR1 as SGHDN and CDR2 as FVKESK.